These T cell receptor beta chains were read from a single sample in a study of T cells in Graves' hyperthyroidism and ophthalmopathy. Via MiXCR, TCRdb re-called the multiplex PCR reads, giving one row per CDR3 protein. The data contain more than 500,000 distinct CDR3 sequences, 14% to 15% of them singletons. Material: blood. The origin of the receptors is a woman aged 40 to 55 with Graves' ophthalmopathy. Each CDR3 is given without its conserved first and last residue.

V gene: TRBV12-3/TRBV12-4; CDR3 protein: ASSLWLGQGPYEQY
V gene: TRBV6-5; CDR3 protein: ASSYDRTGPQVG
V gene: TRBV6-2/TRBV6-3; CDR3 protein: ASNAGAQYEQY
V gene: TRBV20-1; CDR3 protein: SARKRWQGSTSGTEAF
V gene: TRBV19; CDR3 protein: ASNMGHTGELF
V gene: TRBV7-2; CDR3 protein: ASSLYQNIQY
V gene: TRBV24-1; CDR3 protein: ATSDPGSDKGGYT
V gene: TRBV5-1; CDR3 protein: ASRPGAEGETQY
V gene: TRBV29-1; CDR3 protein: SAQRGARDTGELF
V gene: TRBV29-1; CDR3 protein: SVESGTGGDLHGELF